One and the same sample provided the 28 T cell receptor beta chains below, sequenced in a study of monozygotic twins with cystic fibrosis. Profiled with immunoSEQ multiplex PCR; TCRdb holds only in-frame clones, not every one. The repertoire includes around 21,000 clones, just under 90% of them detected once, and approximately 1.3% sits in the top ten. The sample comprised blood. The receptors here all came from a woman aged 25-40 years with cystic fibrosis.

The chain employs TRBV5-6 and TRBJ2-7; tentative D call: TRBD1 (6 bases). The CDR3 loop spans 12 amino acids. Trimming took 3 bases from V and 3 from J, leaving 7 bases between them. From germline, CDR1 is SGHDT and CDR2 YYEEEE. The CDR3, as DNA: TGTGCCAGCAGCTGGGACAACTACGAGCAGTACTTC. Encoded protein: CASSWDNYEQYF.

This clone was counted once. The gene calls are TRBV5-1 and TRBJ2-3, with D uncertain. The germline V gene encodes CDR1 SGHRS and CDR2 YFSETQ. V was cut by 4 bases and J by 3 bases, with 6 bases left in between. The CDR3 length is 12 residues. This CDR3 is CASSRTTDTQYF. For the CDR3, the DNA is TGCGCCAGCAGCCGAACAACAGATACGCAGTATTTT.

This sequence joins TRBV2 and TRBJ2-1; 7 nucleotides align to TRBD2. CDR3 size: 15 residues. Per the germline V gene, CDR1 is SNHLY and CDR2 is FYNNEI. The V and J ends lost 6 bases and 3 bases, in that order; junction bases with no gene match: 8. DNA for the CDR3: TGTGCCAGCAGCCTAAGCGGGGCCCTCTACAATGAGCAGTTCTTC. Translation: CASSLSGALYNEQFF. Filled out from reference TRBV2 and TRBJ2-1, the complete variable domain reads EPEVTQTPSHQVTQMGQEVILRCVPISNHLYFYWYRQILGQKVEFLVSFYNNEISEKSEIFDDQFSVERPDGSNFTLKIRSTKLEDSAMYFCASSLSGALYNEQFFGPGTRLTVL.

This chain links TRBV6-1 with TRBJ1-2; tentatively, D is TRBD1 (6 bases). The CDR3 spans 13 residues. The V gene lost 2 bases and the J gene lost 4 bases, with 8 bases spanning the gap. Germline values: CDR1 MNHNS, CDR2 SASEGT. CDR3 sequence: CASSEQGSYGYTF. DNA of the CDR3: TGTGCCAGCAGTGAACAGGGGTCCTATGGCTACACCTTC.

The chain recombines TRBV2 with TRBJ1-5; a weak D match, TRBD1 (5 bases). The CDR3 has 13 amino acids. V lost 9 bases to trimming and J lost 7 bases, with 16 bases between them. CDR1 is SNHLY and CDR2 is FYNNEI in the germline V gene. The DNA of the CDR3 is TGTGCCAGTTCCGGGACGATAGGACAGCCCCAGCATTTT. It is translated as CASSGTIGQPQHF.

The V and J genes are TRBV4-1 and TRBJ2-2; a weak D match, TRBD2 (6 bases). The CDR3 is 14 residues long. Per germline, CDR1 MGHRA and CDR2 YSYEKL. Trimming cost V 3 bases and J 6 bases, with 11 bases left between them. The DNA for the CDR3 is TGCGCCAGCAGCCACCGGGGGTCATCCGGGGAGCTGTTTTTT. Translating gives CASSHRGSSGELFF.

The chain couples TRBV6-1 to TRBJ2-5; perhaps D is TRBD1 or TRBD2 (5 bases each). The CDR3 is made up of 15 amino acids. V dropped 2 bases and J dropped 5 bases, with 15 bases sitting between them. Germline-derived CDR1 and CDR2 are MNHNS and SASEGT. The CDR3 here is CASSETVDGAETQYF. The DNA for the CDR3 is TGTGCCAGCAGTGAAACGGTGGACGGGGCTGAGACCCAGTACTTC.

The genes are TRBV19 and TRBJ1-5, with TRBD1 identical over 8 bases. After removal of 8 bases from V and 4 bases from J, the junction contained 13 bases not matched to a gene. Germline V gene data show CDR1 as LNHDA and CDR2 as SQIVND (reference sequence). CDR3 length equals 16 residues. CDR3 nucleotides: TGTGCCAGTGGATACGGAACAGGGGGAGTAAATCAGCCCCAGCATTTT. Encoded protein: CASGYGTGGVNQPQHF.

The V gene is TRBV27, the J gene TRBJ2-5; the match to TRBD2 covers 7 bases. V trimming: 5 bases; J trimming: 7 bases; junction bases outside the gene matches: 7. The CDR3 covers 13 residues. CDR1 is MNHEY, CDR2 SMNVEV, per germline (reference sequence). The CDR3 reads CASSPRQRGTQYF. DNA of the CDR3: TGTGCCAGCAGTCCTCGACAGCGGGGGACCCAGTACTTC.

This rearrangement joins TRBV14 to TRBJ2-1; D is possibly TRBD2 (6 bases). The length of the CDR3 is 14 residues. Germline CDR1 and CDR2: SGHDN and FVKESK. Deletions cut 4 bases from V and 13 bases from J, with 20 bases between. For the CDR3, the DNA is TGTGCCAGCAGCCCGCCCCCCGGGACTGCACTTCAGTTCTTC. This gives the protein CASSPPPGTALQFF.

The chain is built from TRBV7-9 and TRBJ2-7; TRBD1 matches at 8 bases. This CDR3 is built from 16 residues. Germline trimming cut 4 bases from V and 2 bases from J; bases unmatched to any gene: 10. CDR1 is SEHNR and CDR2 is FQNEAQ in the germline V gene (reference sequence). The CDR3 sequence is CASSSDRGIRPYEQYF. As DNA, the CDR3 is TGTGCCAGCAGCTCCGACAGGGGAATTAGGCCCTACGAGCAGTACTTC.

This chain uses TRBV12-5 with TRBJ2-2; maybe TRBD1 (6 bases). There are 18 residues in the CDR3. V gave up 6 bases and J gave up 7 bases, with 27 bases separating them. Per the germline V gene, CDR1 is LGHNT and CDR2 is FRNRAP. In DNA, the CDR3 is TGTGCTAGTGGGGACAGAAAAGGACTTGGGCTGGAGATCGGGGAGCTGTTTTTT. Translated: CASGDRKGLGLEIGELFF. Drawing the rest from reference TRBV12-5 and TRBJ2-2, the complete variable domain is DARVTQTPRHKVTEMGQEVTMRCQPILGHNTVFWYRQTMMQGLELLAYFRNRAPLDDSGMPKDRFSAEMPDATLATLKIQPSEPRDSAVYFCASGDRKGLGLEIGELFFGEGSRLTVL.

This chain uses TRBV7-9 with TRBJ2-7; no definite D call. The CDR3 totals 13 residues. Germline lookup yields CDR1 SEHNR and CDR2 FQNEAQ (reference sequence). Trimming cost V 3 bases and J 3 bases, with 9 bases left between them. The CDR3, as DNA: TGTGCCAGCAGCTTCCTTTCCAACTACGAGCAGTACTTC. Protein product: CASSFLSNYEQYF.

The CDR3 spells CASSLVGGAPADTQYF. DNA for the CDR3: TGTGCCAGCAGCTTAGTGGGGGGGGCCCCAGCAGATACGCAGTATTTT. V is TRBV11-1 and J is TRBJ2-3, with a possible D match to TRBD2 (7 bases). Germline assignment: CDR1 SGHAT and CDR2 FQDESV (reference sequence). V lost 1 base and J lost 4, with 15 bases in between. This CDR3 has 16 amino acids. Supplemented by reference TRBV11-1 and TRBJ2-3, the full variable domain reads EAEVAQSPRYKITEKSQAVAFWCDPISGHATLYWYRQILGQGPELLVQFQDESVVDDSQLPKDRFSAERLKGVDSTLKIQPAELGDSAMYLCASSLVGGAPADTQYFGPGTRLTVL.

A word on this clone: This sample includes further DNA sequences coding for the same CDR3. V gene TRBV7-2 combines with J gene TRBJ2-7; D is unclear. Trimming took off 4 bases at V and 2 bases at J, with 3 bases between the two ends. Germline assignment: CDR1 SGHTA and CDR2 FQGNSA. This CDR3 is 11 amino acids long. The CDR3 protein is CASSSAYEQYF. CDR3 sequence (DNA): TGTGCCAGCAGCTCCGCCTACGAGCAGTACTTC.

This chain uses TRBV5-8 with TRBJ2-7; 7 bases align to TRBD1. Germline assignment: CDR1 SGHTS and CDR2 YDEGEE. This CDR3 has 16 residues. J was trimmed by 2 bases and V by 4 bases; bases with no gene match: 12. CDR3 sequence: CASSRLDRETPYEQYF. The CDR3 DNA is TGTGCCAGCAGCCGACTCGACAGGGAGACCCCCTACGAGCAGTACTTC.

The chain recombines TRBV29-1 with TRBJ1-2; D is possibly TRBD1 (6 bases). Germline lookup yields CDR1 SQVTM and CDR2 ANQGSEA. V was pared by 2 bases and J by 2 bases, with 12 bases between. This CDR3 is 14 amino acids long. This CDR3 reads CSVEKGVGNYGYTF. The CDR3 nucleotides are TGCAGCGTTGAAAAGGGGGTTGGGAACTATGGCTACACCTTC.

The rearrangement uses TRBV5-1 and TRBJ2-2; the D gene is possibly TRBD1 (5 bases). Between the trimmed V and J ends, which lost 6 bases and 1 base, there was a span of 10 bases. The CDR3 has 14 amino acids. Germline V lookup: CDR1 SGHRS, CDR2 YFSETQ. The CDR3 DNA follows: TGCGCCAGCACCCCCGGACAGAACACCGGGGAGCTGTTTTTT. This sequence encodes CASTPGQNTGELFF.

This chain connects TRBV7-2 to TRBJ2-5; maybe TRBD2 (6 bases). This CDR3 has 15 residues. The germline V and J ends were trimmed by 2 bases and 4 bases, with 14 bases remaining between them. The germline gives CDR1 SGHTA, CDR2 FQGNSA. CDR3 region: CASSLSGGWGETQYF. Written as DNA, the CDR3 is TGTGCCAGCAGCTTATCCGGGGGTTGGGGAGAGACCCAGTACTTC. The variable domain in full, completed from reference TRBV7-2 and TRBJ2-5, reads GAGVSQSPSNKVTEKGKDVELRCDPISGHTALYWYRQSLGQGLEFLIYFQGNSAPDKSGLPSDRFSAERTGGSVSTLTIQRTQQEDSAVYLCASSLSGGWGETQYFGPGTRLLVL.

V usage is TRBV9 and J usage is TRBJ1-5, with D uncertain. The CDR3 extends over 14 amino acids. Germline CDR1 reads SGDLS; CDR2 reads YYNGEE. Between the trimmed V and J ends, which lost 2 bases and 0 bases, there was a span of 6 bases. CDR3 loop: CASSVGGSNQPQHF. For the CDR3, the DNA is TGTGCCAGCAGCGTTGGAGGTAGCAATCAGCCCCAGCATTTT.

The chain employs TRBV2 and TRBJ2-7, with D uncertain. This CDR3 comprises 12 residues. CDR1 and CDR2 from the germline V gene are SNHLY and FYNNEI. V lost 5 bases and J 2 bases, leaving 7 bases between the germline ends. The CDR3, as DNA: TGTGCCAGCAGTTTCAGGCCCTACGAGCAGTACTTC. Its protein is CASSFRPYEQYF.

CDR3 region: CASSLDGTGYNEQFF. The CDR3 DNA reads TGTGCCAGCAGCTTAGACGGGACAGGATACAATGAGCAGTTCTTC. The chain employs TRBV7-2 and TRBJ2-1, with 8 bases lining up with TRBD1. V shed 1 base, J shed 4 bases, and the junction held 3 bases outside the gene matches. CDR1 is SGHTA and CDR2 is FQGNSA in the germline V gene. The CDR3 is made up of 15 amino acids.

This chain links TRBV19 with TRBJ1-2, with D unclear. Trimming stripped 6 bases from V and 4 bases from J, with 12 bases between. The germline CDR1 and CDR2 sequences are LNHDA and SQIVND (reference sequence). This CDR3 is built from 13 residues. As DNA, the CDR3 is TGTGCCAGTAGCCGTGATCAAATCTATGGCTACACCTTC. This codes for CASSRDQIYGYTF.

This clone was recorded once. The genes are TRBV13 and TRBJ2-7; D call uncertain. CDR1 and CDR2 from the germline V gene are PRHDT and FYEKMQ (reference sequence). The CDR3 runs to 15 residues. V was cut by 2 bases and J by 3 bases, with 14 bases left in between. DNA of the CDR3: TGTGCCAGCAGCTTAAGGCCTACAACAGACTACGAGCAGTACTTC. It translates to CASSLRPTTDYEQYF. Using reference TRBV13 and TRBJ2-7 for the parts outside the CDR3, the full variable domain is AAGVIQSPRHLIKEKRETATLKCYPIPRHDTVYWYQQGPGQDPQFLISFYEKMQSDKGSIPDRFSAQQFSDYHSELNMSSLELGDSALYFCASSLRPTTDYEQYFGPGTRLTVT.

This clone turned up a few times. The chain couples TRBV5-5 to TRBJ2-5; D gene uncertain. This CDR3 contains 13 residues. Germline CDR1 SGHKS, CDR2 YYEKEE (reference sequence). The V end lost 1 base, the J end lost 1 base, and 5 bases lay between the germline ends. CDR3 in amino acids: CASSLPGQETQYF. The CDR3, as DNA: TGTGCCAGCAGCTTGCCAGGCCAAGAGACCCAGTACTTC. Based on the CDR3 plus reference TRBV5-5 and TRBJ2-5, the full variable domain is DAGVTQSPTHLIKTRGQQVTLRCSPISGHKSVSWYQQVLGQGPQFIFQYYEKEERGRGNFPDRFSARQFPNYSSELNVNALLLGDSALYLCASSLPGQETQYFGPGTRLLVL.

The chain employs TRBV5-6 and TRBJ1-6; D unresolved. Trimming took 5 bases from V and 7 from J, leaving 13 bases between them. The CDR3 spans 14 residues. The germline gives CDR1 SGHDT, CDR2 YYEEEE. CDR3 nucleotides: TGTGCCAGCAGGTGGACGGCTACAAATTCACCCCTCCACTTT. It codes for CASRWTATNSPLHF.

V and J are TRBV10-1 and TRBJ2-7; D possibly uses TRBD1 or TRBD2 (5 bases each). The CDR3 runs 15 residues. The germline V and J ends were trimmed by 2 bases and 3 bases, with 14 bases remaining between them. CDR1 is WNHNN, CDR2 SYGVQD, per germline (reference sequence). CDR3 sequence: CASSEGTSGLYEQYF. The CDR3 DNA follows: TGCGCCAGCAGTGAGGGGACCTCGGGTCTCTACGAGCAGTACTTC.

V and J are TRBV7-8 and TRBJ2-2; the D gene is possibly TRBD1 (5 bases). The CDR3 extends over 16 amino acids. The ends were cut back, 3 bases at V and 2 bases at J, with 13 bases in the middle. Per germline, CDR1 SGHVS and CDR2 FQNEAQ. The CDR3 DNA reads as TGTGCCAGCAGCTTGAGCCGACAGCCAAACACCGGGGAGCTGTTTTTT. Translated: CASSLSRQPNTGELFF.